This TCR beta chain was sequenced for a study of OX40 agonist ivuxolimab in advanced cancers. Study details: Treatment received earlier with anti-PD-1, anti-PD-L1 or anti-CTLA-4 agents was allowed, and more than 30% had some.

Regarding the study as a whole: Among the lowest peripheral clonal expansion occurred in 0.1-3.0 mg/kg partial responders.

Clones were sequenced by immunoSEQ multiplex PCR, and TCRdb holds only the in-frame ones, with some missing. Here the sample spans roughly 64,000 clones, over 65% being singletons. This clone has a single count. The antigen is not known. Autoimmune disease history or systemic immunosuppression meant exclusion. The V and J ends lost 5 bases and 8 bases respectively, with 18 bases between them. This CDR3 contains 14 residues. CDR1 is SSHAT and CDR2 is FNYEAQ in the germline V gene (reference sequence). V is TRBV7-7 and J is TRBJ1-2; D is unclear. This clonotype was obtained from an adult with an advanced solid tumor such as melanoma, head and neck, liver or kidney cancer. The sample here was CD4+ or CD8+ T cells sorted from blood, taken in a trial of the OX40 agonist ivuxolimab. The CDR3 protein is CASSPIGREVGYTF. As DNA, the CDR3 is TGTGCCAGCAGCCCAATCGGCCGTGAAGTCGGCTACACCTTC.